This T cell receptor (beta chain) was recorded in a study of blood T cell repertoires in COVID-19. Study summary: Collection of acute and convalescent COVID-19 samples took place in the United States, Italy and Spain.

V was cut by 2 bases and J by 3 bases, with 7 bases left in between. Germline V gene data show CDR1 as GTSNPN and CDR2 as SVGIG (reference sequence). CDR3 length: 12 residues. In the original analysis: Amplified reference gene primers provided the basis for estimating nucleated cell counts. Profiling relied on immunoSEQ multiplex PCR, and the TCRdb table lists in-frame clones only, not all of them. That table furnishes V, J and clone size, whereas the DNA furnished D and trimming. The sample records 200,000 to 250,000 clones, 70% to 90% being singletons. Sequenced input: peripheral blood. The clonotype originates from a man in his forties or fifties with COVID-19, enrolled during active disease. The gene calls are TRBV30 and TRBJ1-1, with a possible D match to TRBD1 (5 bases). This CDR3 reads CAWSTRDTEAFF. The DNA for the CDR3 is TGTGCCTGGAGTACCAGGGACACTGAAGCTTTCTTT.